Following are 24 T cell receptor beta chains from one sample sequenced in a study of regulatory T cells in long-lasting Graves disease. Time point here: newly diagnosed GD, antithyroid drugs for less than 3 months. Researchers made the TCR library from RNA that was extracted from PBMCs. Construction of the TCR beta libraries employed iRepertoire HTBI primers in conjunction with Arm-PCR of CDR3 regions. A single record per CDR3 protein comes from TCRdb applying MiXCR to the multiplex PCR reads. Found here are roughly 610,000 distinct CDR3 sequences, roughly a sixth of them singletons; the top ten hold 12%. The same sample was also studied in work on T cells in Graves' hyperthyroidism and ophthalmopathy.

Sample: peripheral blood mononuclear cells (PBMCs), taken at new diagnosis, from a patient treated with antithyroid drugs. These receptors all stem from a young man with Graves disease.

Notes on this clonotype: This may come from a read error, since a much larger clone is one base off. The J gene is TRBJ2-3, the V gene TRBV20-1; D is perhaps TRBD2 (6 bases). CDR1 DFQATT and CDR2 SNEGSKA come from the germline V gene (reference sequence). V was trimmed by 2 bases and J by 2 bases, leaving 20 bases between them. This CDR3 is 17 amino acids long. CDR3 nucleotides: TGCAGTGCTAGAAATTTCCGGGGGAATTCCCCCACAGATACGCAGTATTTT. Its protein is CSARNFRGNSPTDTQYF.

This clonotype was detected ten times or more. The chain joins TRBV30 to TRBJ2-5; TRBD2 matches at 9 bases. V gave up 4 bases and J gave up 5 bases; unmatched junction bases: 17. The CDR3 spans 17 residues. The germline V gene has CDR1 GTSNPN and CDR2 SVGIG (reference sequence). The CDR3 coding sequence is TGTGCCTGGACAAGACGGCGACTAGCGGTGAACTCGGAGACCCAGTACTTC. Translation gives CAWTRRRLAVNSETQYF.

The chain employs TRBV20-1 and TRBJ2-7, with 10 bases matching TRBD1. The length of the CDR3 is 14 residues. Per the germline V gene, CDR1 is DFQATT and CDR2 is SNEGSKA (reference sequence). V lost 6 bases and J lost 5; bases outside the gene matches: 10. As DNA, the CDR3 is TGCAGTGCGCCCACCGGGACAGGGGAACACGAGCAGTACTTC. It codes for CSAPTGTGEHEQYF.

This chain uses TRBV29-1 with TRBJ2-1, with 11 bases aligning to TRBD1. The CDR3 has 19 residues. The germline V gene has CDR1 SQVTM and CDR2 ANQGSEA. Trimming removed 3 bases from V and 6 bases from J; junction bases left unmatched: 19. CDR3 in amino acids: CSVDNPDRGRVFSGNEQFF. The CDR3 nucleotides read TGCAGCGTTGATAACCCGGACAGGGGGCGCGTCTTTTCCGGCAATGAGCAGTTCTTC.

The chain links TRBV19 to TRBJ1-6; D is unclear. Per the germline V gene, CDR1 is LNHDA and CDR2 is SQIVND (reference sequence). Trimming removed 4 bases at V and 7 bases at J, with 11 bases between. CDR3 length: 14 amino acids. This CDR3 reads CASSTEFSNSPLHF. CDR3 bases: TGTGCCAGTAGTACCGAATTTTCCAATTCACCCCTCCACTTT.

There are many counts of this clonotype. J is TRBJ2-1 and V is TRBV27; D not certain. V was pared by 3 bases and J by 5 bases, with 17 bases between. The CDR3 totals 16 residues. Looked up from germline, CDR1 is MNHEY and CDR2 is SMNVEV (reference sequence). The CDR3 loop is CASSFYFRKGNNEQFF. The CDR3 DNA reads as TGTGCCAGCAGTTTTTATTTCCGGAAGGGTAACAATGAGCAGTTCTTC.

This clonotype was counted ten times or more. This sequence joins TRBV28 and TRBJ2-7, with D possibly matching TRBD1 (5 bases). V gave up 3 bases and J gave up 9 bases, with 21 bases separating them. The germline V gene has CDR1 MDHEN and CDR2 SYDVKM. The CDR3 runs to 15 residues. CDR3 sequence (DNA): TGTGCCAGCAGTTTCCCGCAGGGAACTACGATGATGCAGTACTTC. This encodes CASSFPQGTTMMQYF.

This clonotype was found many times. The chain links TRBV12-3 or TRBV12-4 to TRBJ2-1, with no clear D. The CDR3 loop spans 16 amino acids. Trimming shortened V by 3 bases and J by 6 bases, and 18 bases separated the two germline ends. CDR3 in amino acids: CASSFGTRVVVNEQFF. As DNA, the CDR3 is TGTGCCAGCAGTTTCGGTACAAGGGTAGTCGTCAATGAGCAGTTCTTC.

At least ten counts were recorded for this clonotype. This sequence joins TRBV7-8 and TRBJ1-1, with 8 bases identical to TRBD1. There are 16 residues in the CDR3. Germline trimming cut 0 bases from V and 4 bases from J; bases unmatched to any gene: 7. Germline V gives CDR1 SGHVS, CDR2 FQNEAQ. CDR3 in amino acids: CASSLALDRGGTEAFF. CDR3 DNA: TGTGCCAGCAGCTTAGCGCTTGACAGGGGCGGCACTGAAGCTTTCTTT.

This chain joins TRBV19 and TRBJ1-5; 7 bases match TRBD1. Germline assignment: CDR1 LNHDA and CDR2 SQIVND (reference sequence). The CDR3 covers 15 residues. V lost 4 bases to trimming and J lost 4 bases; unmatched junction nucleotides: 7. Written as DNA, the CDR3 is TGTGCCAGTAGTACCTTACAGACAGGGAATCAGCCCCAGCATTTT. It is translated as CASSTLQTGNQPQHF.

As for this clonotype: Because the CDR3 is missing its conserved closing phenylalanine or tryptophan, this is likely a read error. V is TRBV5-5 and J is TRBJ2-7; D possibly uses TRBD1 or TRBD2 (6 bases each). Per the germline V gene, CDR1 is SGHKS and CDR2 is YYEKEE (reference sequence). The V gene lost 1 base and the J gene lost 6 bases, with 14 bases spanning the gap. The length of the CDR3 is 14 residues. This CDR3 reads CASSLFRGPLEQYS. The CDR3 DNA follows: TGTGCCAGCAGCTTGTTTCGGGGGCCCCTCGAGCAGTACTCC.

This clonotype was seen many times. The J gene is TRBJ2-1, the V gene TRBV5-1, with 15 bases lining up with TRBD2. This CDR3 contains 17 residues. Germline values: CDR1 SGHRS, CDR2 YFSETQ. Trimming took 0 bases from V and 4 from J; bases not matched to a gene: 2. CDR3 in DNA: TGCGCCAGCAGCTTGGCGGGACTAGCGGGAGGTTACAATGAGCAGTTCTTC. Protein sequence: CASSLAGLAGGYNEQFF.

The chain recombines TRBV30 with TRBJ2-7; the match to TRBD1 covers 12 bases. CDR1 is GTSNPN and CDR2 is SVGIG in the germline V gene (reference sequence). V gave up 2 bases and J gave up 5 bases; unmatched junction bases: 4. This CDR3 region has 14 residues. This CDR3 is CAWSLGQGANEQYF. CDR3 nucleotides: TGTGCCTGGAGTTTGGGACAGGGGGCGAACGAGCAGTACTTC.

This clonotype came up many times. The chain carries TRBV29-1 and TRBJ1-2, with D uncertain. The V gene's germline CDR1 is SQVTM and CDR2 ANQGSEA. The CDR3 contains 12 residues. Trimming removed 4 bases at V and 0 bases at J, with 6 bases between. The CDR3 DNA reads as TGCAGCGTTGTCCTGCCTAACTATGGCTACACCTTC. Translation: CSVVLPNYGYTF.

This clonotype has a handful of counts. The chain recombines TRBV30 with TRBJ1-4; tentative D call: TRBD1 (6 bases). The CDR3 contains 12 residues. Germline V gene lookup returns CDR1 GTSNPN and CDR2 SVGIG (reference sequence). Trimming took off 1 base at V and 8 bases at J, with 8 bases between the two ends. CDR3 sequence: CAWSEGGEKLFF. The CDR3 nucleotides are TGTGCCTGGAGTGAGGGGGGAGAAAAACTGTTTTTT.

The rearrangement joins TRBV27 to TRBJ2-7; 10 nucleotides match TRBD2. CDR1 is MNHEY, CDR2 SMNVEV, per germline (reference sequence). CDR3 size: 18 residues. V lost 0 bases and J lost 5; bases outside the gene matches: 13. The CDR3 nucleotides read TGTGCCAGCAGTTTATCACCTAGGTCTAGCGGGAGCATCCACGAGCAGTACTTC. It encodes CASSLSPRSSGSIHEQYF.

This clonotype showed up just a few times. The chain uses TRBV15 and TRBJ1-2; 7 bases are shared with TRBD1. Germline CDR1 and CDR2: LNHNV and YYDKDF (reference sequence). CDR3 length equals 13 residues. With V trimmed by 3 bases and J by 7 bases, 5 bases remained unmatched. CDR3 DNA: TGTGCCACCAGCAGGAAGACAGGGCTTGGCTACACCTTC. As protein: CATSRKTGLGYTF.

This clonotype occurred a few times. The chain joins TRBV14 to TRBJ2-7, with D maybe TRBD2 (5 bases). Germline-derived CDR1 and CDR2 are SGHDN and FVKESK. The CDR3 length is 14 residues. The V end lost 4 bases, the J end lost 0 bases, and 10 bases lay between the germline ends. The CDR3 spells CASSPAAISYEQYF. The CDR3 region has the DNA TGTGCCAGCAGCCCAGCGGCGATCTCCTACGAGCAGTACTTC.

In its sample, this clonotype was seen many times. The V call is TRBV12-3 or TRBV12-4, the J call TRBJ2-2; TRBD2 agrees at 16 bases. V lost 5 bases, J lost 3 bases, and 3 bases stayed unmatched. The CDR3 contains 17 residues. The CDR3 loop reads CASSGTSGRADTGELFF. In nucleotides, the CDR3 is TGTGCCAGCAGTGGGACTAGCGGGAGGGCCGACACCGGGGAGCTGTTTTTT.

The chain uses TRBV5-6 and TRBJ2-5; 9 nucleotides line up with TRBD1. The junction had 12 bases not matched to a gene; V was cut back by 4 bases and J by 2 bases. Germline-derived CDR1 and CDR2 are SGHDT and YYEEEE. The CDR3 consists of 17 residues. The CDR3 coding sequence is TGTGCCAGCAGCCGCTATGGACAGGGGTCCCTACAAGAGACCCAGTACTTC. Translation gives CASSRYGQGSLQETQYF.

Ten or more counts support this clonotype. This chain uses TRBV30 with TRBJ2-3; TRBD2 is a possible D gene (6 bases). The CDR3 spans 15 residues. Trimming took 0 bases from V and 4 from J, leaving 14 bases between them. CDR1 is GTSNPN and CDR2 is SVGIG in the germline V gene (reference sequence). The CDR3 nucleotides read TGTGCCTGGAGTGTTGGGGACTCCCCATCAGATACGCAGTATTTT. This translates into CAWSVGDSPSDTQYF.

This clonotype was recorded a few times. The J gene is TRBJ1-6, the V gene TRBV7-9, with 8 bases identical to TRBD1. V lost 5 bases and J lost 7; bases outside the gene matches: 7. The length of the CDR3 is 15 residues. CDR1 is SEHNR and CDR2 is FQNEAQ in the germline V gene (reference sequence). The CDR3 DNA follows: TGTGCCAGCAGCACTGGGACAGGAGCGAATTCACCCCTCCACTTT. Amino acids: CASSTGTGANSPLHF.

V usage is TRBV5-1 and J usage is TRBJ2-1; the D is unclear. The CDR3 runs to 14 residues. CDR1 and CDR2 (germline): SGHRS, YFSETQ. V was pared by 3 bases and J by 6 bases, with 13 bases between. CDR3 in DNA: TGCGCCAGCAGCTCAGTGGGCAGCCCCAATGAGCAGTTCTTC. This gives the protein CASSSVGSPNEQFF.

This clonotype came up many times. The chain employs TRBV11-3 and TRBJ2-7; D possibly corresponds to TRBD2 (5 bases). The germline gives CDR1 SGHNT, CDR2 YENEEA. Trimming removed 5 bases at V and 4 bases at J, with 18 bases between. The CDR3 runs to 15 residues. The CDR3 spells CASSAGETGKYEQYF. DNA for the CDR3: TGTGCCAGCAGCGCCGGGGAAACGGGGAAATACGAGCAGTACTTC. Supplemented by reference TRBV11-3 and TRBJ2-7, the full variable domain reads EAGVVQSPRYKIIEKKQPVAFWCNPISGHNTLYWYLQNLGQGPELLIRYENEEAVDDSQLPKDRFSAERLKGVDSTLKIQPAELGDSAVYLCASSAGETGKYEQYFGPGTRLTVT.